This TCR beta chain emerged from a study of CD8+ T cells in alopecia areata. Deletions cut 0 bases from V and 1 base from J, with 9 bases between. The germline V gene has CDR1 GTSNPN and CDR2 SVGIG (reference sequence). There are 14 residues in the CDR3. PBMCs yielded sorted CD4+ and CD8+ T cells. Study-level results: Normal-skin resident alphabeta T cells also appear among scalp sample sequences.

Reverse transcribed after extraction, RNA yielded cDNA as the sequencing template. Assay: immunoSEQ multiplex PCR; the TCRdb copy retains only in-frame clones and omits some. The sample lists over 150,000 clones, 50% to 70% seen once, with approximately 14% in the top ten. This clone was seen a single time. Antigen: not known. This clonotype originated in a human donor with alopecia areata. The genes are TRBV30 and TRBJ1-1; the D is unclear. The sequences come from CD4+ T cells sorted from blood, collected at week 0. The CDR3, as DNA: TGTGCCTGGAGTGTAACGTTGTCGAACACTGAAGCTTTCTTT. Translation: CAWSVTLSNTEAFF.